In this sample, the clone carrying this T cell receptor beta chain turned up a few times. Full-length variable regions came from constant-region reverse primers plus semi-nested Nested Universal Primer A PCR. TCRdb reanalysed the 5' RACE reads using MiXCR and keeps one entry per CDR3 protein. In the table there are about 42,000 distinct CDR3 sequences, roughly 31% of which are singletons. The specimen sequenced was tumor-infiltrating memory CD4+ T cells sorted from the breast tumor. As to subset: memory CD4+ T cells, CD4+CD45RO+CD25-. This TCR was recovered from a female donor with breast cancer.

CDR3 DNA sequence: TGTGCCAGCAGTGACACTAGCGGGAGAAGAGATACGCAGTATTTT. Its protein is CASSDTSGRRDTQYF. This chain joins TRBV6-4 and TRBJ2-3; the match to TRBD2 covers 11 bases. Per germline, CDR1 MRHNA and CDR2 SNTAGT. V shed 2 bases and J 5 bases; nucleotides not matched to a gene: 3. The CDR3 loop spans 15 amino acids.